The source of this T cell receptor (beta chain) is a study of blood T cells in healthy people across ages. The germline CDR1 and CDR2 sequences are SGHKS and YYEKEE (reference sequence). The CDR3 extends over 14 amino acids. With 0 bases removed from V and 7 bases from J, the gap between germline ends came to 11 bases. On this clonotype itself: Its specificity is unknown.

Sample-barcoded 5' priming and a J-beta primer mix drove a second PCR of roughly 7 to 11 cycles. Every sample gave at least 2.5 million paired-end reads containing CDR3. TCRdb processed the 5' RACE reads anew with MiXCR; each CDR3 protein has one entry. Of roughly 2 million distinct CDR3 sequences detected, 49% appear once; the ten largest clones hold 2.1%. Donation came from healthy Caucasian individuals in Russia who were aged 6 to 90. Whole-study results and caveats: PBMC samples, being unsorted, prevented any conclusive comparison of naive and antigen-experienced cells.

The V call is TRBV5-5, the J call TRBJ2-1; D possibly matches TRBD1 or TRBD2 (6 bases each). Sequencing input: blood. This clonotype was obtained from a middle-aged woman in good health. CDR3 sequence (DNA): TGTGCCAGCAGCTTGGTGGGGGGCGAAAATGAGCAGTTCTTC. Translating it yields CASSLVGGENEQFF.